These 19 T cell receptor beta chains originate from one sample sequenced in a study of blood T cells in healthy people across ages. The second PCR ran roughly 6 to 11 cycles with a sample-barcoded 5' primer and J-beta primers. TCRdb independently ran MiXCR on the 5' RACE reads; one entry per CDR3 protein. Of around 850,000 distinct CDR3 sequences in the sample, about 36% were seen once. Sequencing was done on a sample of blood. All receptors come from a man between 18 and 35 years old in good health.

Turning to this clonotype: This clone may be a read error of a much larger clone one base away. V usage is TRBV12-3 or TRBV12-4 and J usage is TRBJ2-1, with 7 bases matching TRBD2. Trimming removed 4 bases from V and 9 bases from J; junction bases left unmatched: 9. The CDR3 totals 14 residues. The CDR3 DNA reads TGTGCCAGCAGTTGGACTAGTACGGGTTGTGAGCAGTTCTTC. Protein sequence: CASSWTSTGCEQFF.

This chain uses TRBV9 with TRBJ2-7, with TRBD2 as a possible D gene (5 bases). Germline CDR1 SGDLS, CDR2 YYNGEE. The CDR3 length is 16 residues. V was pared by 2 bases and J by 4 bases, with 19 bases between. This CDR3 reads CASSVSGLSGPYEQYF. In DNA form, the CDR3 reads TGTGCCAGCAGCGTGTCCGGACTTTCTGGCCCTTACGAGCAGTACTTC. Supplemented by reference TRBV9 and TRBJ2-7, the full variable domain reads DSGVTQTPKHLITATGQRVTLRCSPRSGDLSVYWYQQSLDQGLQFLIQYYNGEERAKGNILERFSAQQFPDLHSELNLSSLELGDSALYFCASSVSGLSGPYEQYFGPGTRLTVT.

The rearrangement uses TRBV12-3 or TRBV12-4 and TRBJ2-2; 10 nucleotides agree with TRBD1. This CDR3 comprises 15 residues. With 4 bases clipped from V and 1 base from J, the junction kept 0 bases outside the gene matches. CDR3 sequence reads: CASSWTGGNTGELFF. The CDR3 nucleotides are TGTGCCAGCAGTTGGACAGGGGGGAACACCGGGGAGCTGTTTTTT.

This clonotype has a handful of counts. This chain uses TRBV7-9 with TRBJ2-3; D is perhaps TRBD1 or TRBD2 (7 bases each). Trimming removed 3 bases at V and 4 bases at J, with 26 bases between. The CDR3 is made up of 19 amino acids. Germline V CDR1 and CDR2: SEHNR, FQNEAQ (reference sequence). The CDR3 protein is CASSLSYGGTVDRADTQYF. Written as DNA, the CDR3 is TGTGCCAGCAGCTTGTCGTACGGGGGGACAGTCGATCGGGCAGATACGCAGTATTTT. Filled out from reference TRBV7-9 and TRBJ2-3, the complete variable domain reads DTGVSQNPRHKITKRGQNVTFRCDPISEHNRLYWYRQTLGQGPEFLTYFQNEAQLEKSRLLSDRFSAERPKGSFSTLEIQRTEQGDSAMYLCASSLSYGGTVDRADTQYFGPGTRLTVL.

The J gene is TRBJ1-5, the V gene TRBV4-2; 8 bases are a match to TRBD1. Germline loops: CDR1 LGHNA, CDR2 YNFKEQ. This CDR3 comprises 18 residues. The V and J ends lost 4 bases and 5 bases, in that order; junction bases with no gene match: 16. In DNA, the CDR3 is TGTGCCAGCAGCCCTTATGCAGGGGGCGCAGTGGAGGATCAGCCCCAGCATTTT. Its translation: CASSPYAGGAVEDQPQHF.

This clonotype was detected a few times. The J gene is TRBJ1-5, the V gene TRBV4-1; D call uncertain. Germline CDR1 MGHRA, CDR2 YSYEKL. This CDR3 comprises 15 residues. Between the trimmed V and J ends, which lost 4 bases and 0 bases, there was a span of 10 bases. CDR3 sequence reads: CASSLARGSNQPQHF. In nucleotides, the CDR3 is TGCGCCAGCAGCCTCGCTCGGGGTAGCAATCAGCCCCAGCATTTT.

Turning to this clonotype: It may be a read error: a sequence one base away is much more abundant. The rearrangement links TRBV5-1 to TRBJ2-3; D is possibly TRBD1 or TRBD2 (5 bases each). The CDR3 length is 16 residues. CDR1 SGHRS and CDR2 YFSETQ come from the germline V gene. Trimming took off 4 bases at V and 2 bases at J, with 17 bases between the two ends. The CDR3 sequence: CASSTPGRGYTDTQYF. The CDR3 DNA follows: TGCGCCAGCAGCACCCCGGGACGGGGATACACAGATACGCAGTATTTT.

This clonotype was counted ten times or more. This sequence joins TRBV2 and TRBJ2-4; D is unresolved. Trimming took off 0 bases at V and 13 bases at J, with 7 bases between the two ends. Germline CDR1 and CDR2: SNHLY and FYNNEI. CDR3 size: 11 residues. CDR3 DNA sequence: TGTGCCAGCAGTGAAGCCCTGGAGCAGTACTTC. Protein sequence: CASSEALEQYF.

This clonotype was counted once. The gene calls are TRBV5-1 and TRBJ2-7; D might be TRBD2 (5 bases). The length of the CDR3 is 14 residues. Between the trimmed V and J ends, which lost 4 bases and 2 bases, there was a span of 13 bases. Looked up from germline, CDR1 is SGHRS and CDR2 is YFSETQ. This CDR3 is CASSTGLLTYEQYF. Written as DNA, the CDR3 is TGCGCCAGCAGCACCGGACTTCTAACCTACGAGCAGTACTTC.

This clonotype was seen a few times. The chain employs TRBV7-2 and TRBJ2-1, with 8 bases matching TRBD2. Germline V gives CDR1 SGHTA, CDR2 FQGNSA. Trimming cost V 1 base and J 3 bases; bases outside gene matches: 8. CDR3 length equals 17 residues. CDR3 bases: TGTGCCAGCAGCTTAGTGGTCAGTAGCGGGGACTACAATGAGCAGTTCTTC. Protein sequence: CASSLVVSSGDYNEQFF.

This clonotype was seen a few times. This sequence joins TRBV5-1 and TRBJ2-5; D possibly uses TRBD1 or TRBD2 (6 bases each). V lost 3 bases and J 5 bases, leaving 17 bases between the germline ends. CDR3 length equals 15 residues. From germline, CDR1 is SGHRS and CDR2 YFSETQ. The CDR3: CASSSQTRGGETQYF. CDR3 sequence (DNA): TGCGCCAGCAGCTCGCAGACTAGAGGGGGTGAGACCCAGTACTTC. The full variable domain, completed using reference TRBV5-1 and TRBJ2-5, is KAGVTQTPRYLIKTRGQQVTLSCSPISGHRSVSWYQQTPGQGLQFLFEYFSETQRNKGNFPGRFSGRQFSNSRSEMNVSTLELGDSALYLCASSSQTRGGETQYFGPGTRLLVL.

The chain's CDR3 is CASSLVRGGEQYF. The CDR3 DNA is TGTGCCAGCAGCTTAGTAAGGGGCGGAGAGCAGTACTTC. The chain couples TRBV7-2 to TRBJ2-7, with D maybe TRBD1 (5 bases). CDR3 length: 13 residues. Trimming took 1 base from V and 7 from J, leaving 11 bases between them. CDR1 is SGHTA, CDR2 FQGNSA, per germline.

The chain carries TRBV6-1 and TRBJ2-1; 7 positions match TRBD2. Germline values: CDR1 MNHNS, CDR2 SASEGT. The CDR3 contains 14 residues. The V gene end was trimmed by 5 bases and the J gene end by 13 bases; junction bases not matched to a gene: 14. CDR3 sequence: CASSLERGGETQFF. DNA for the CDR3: TGTGCCAGCAGTCTAGAGCGGGGCGGGGAGACCCAGTTCTTC.

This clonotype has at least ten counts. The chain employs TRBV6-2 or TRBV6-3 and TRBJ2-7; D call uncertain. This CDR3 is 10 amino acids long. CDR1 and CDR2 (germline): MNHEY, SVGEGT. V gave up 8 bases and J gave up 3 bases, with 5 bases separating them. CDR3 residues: CASGDYEQYF. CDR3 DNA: TGTGCCAGCGGCGACTACGAGCAGTACTTC.

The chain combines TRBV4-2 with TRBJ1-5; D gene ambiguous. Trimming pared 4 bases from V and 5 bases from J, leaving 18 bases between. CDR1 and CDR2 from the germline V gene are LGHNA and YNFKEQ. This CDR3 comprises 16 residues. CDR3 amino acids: CASSLGVEGFYQPQHF. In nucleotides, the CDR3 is TGTGCCAGCAGCCTTGGGGTGGAAGGGTTCTATCAGCCCCAGCATTTT.

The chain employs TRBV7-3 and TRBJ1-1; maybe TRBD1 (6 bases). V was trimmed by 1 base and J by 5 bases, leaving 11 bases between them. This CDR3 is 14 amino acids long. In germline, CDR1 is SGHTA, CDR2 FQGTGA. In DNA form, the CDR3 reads TGTGCCAGCAGCTTAATAGGGGGAGTGACTGAAGCTTTCTTT. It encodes CASSLIGGVTEAFF.

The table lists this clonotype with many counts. CDR3 sequence: CSARDRRGADYNEQFF. In DNA form, the CDR3 reads TGCAGTGCTAGAGATCGTCGGGGGGCCGACTACAATGAGCAGTTCTTC. This chain joins TRBV20-1 and TRBJ2-1; possible D gene TRBD2, 7 bases. The CDR3 is 16 residues long. Trimming removed 0 bases at V and 3 bases at J, with 15 bases between. Germline loops: CDR1 DFQATT, CDR2 SNEGSKA (reference sequence).

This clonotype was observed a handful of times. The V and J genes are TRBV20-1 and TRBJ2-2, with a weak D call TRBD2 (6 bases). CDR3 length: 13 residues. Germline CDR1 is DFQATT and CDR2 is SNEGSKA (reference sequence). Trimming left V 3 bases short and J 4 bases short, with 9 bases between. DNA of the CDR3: TGCAGTGCTAGCGGAGGGATCACCGGGGAGCTGTTTTTT. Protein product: CSASGGITGELFF.

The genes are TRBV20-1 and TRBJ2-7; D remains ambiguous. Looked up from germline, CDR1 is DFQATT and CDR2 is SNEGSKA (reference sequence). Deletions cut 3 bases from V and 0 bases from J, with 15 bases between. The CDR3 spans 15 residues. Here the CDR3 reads CSARFSYSPSYEQYF. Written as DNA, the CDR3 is TGCAGTGCTAGGTTTAGCTATTCCCCCTCCTACGAGCAGTACTTC.